Each of the 30 T cell receptor beta chains below was sequenced from the same sample in a study of CD8 T cells in Susac syndrome. RNA amounts of roughly 0.45 to 1 ug underwent reverse transcription with random hexamers. MiXCR, run by TCRdb on the immunoSEQ multiplex PCR reads, gives a single entry per CDR3 protein. The table has fewer than 200,000 distinct CDR3 sequences, roughly 95% seen once. Sequencing used CD8+ T cells from PBMCs. Source of these receptors: a human donor with multiple sclerosis.

This chain uses TRBV12-3 or TRBV12-4 with TRBJ1-3; no reliable D call. This CDR3 has 14 residues. Trimming removed 5 bases at V and 8 bases at J, with 16 bases between. This CDR3 reads CASSPRTGEDTIYF. The CDR3 coding sequence is TGTGCCAGCAGTCCTCGGACTGGAGAAGACACCATATATTTT.

DNA of the CDR3: TGCAGCCAACTGACTAGTCAGGGGCACAATGAGCAGTTCTTC. It yields the protein CSQLTSQGHNEQFF. The V call is TRBV29-1, the J call TRBJ2-1, with D possibly called TRBD1 or TRBD2 (6 bases each). V was trimmed by 8 bases and J by 5 bases, leaving 19 bases between them. The length of the CDR3 is 14 residues. Germline loops: CDR1 SQVTM, CDR2 ANQGSEA.

V usage is TRBV29-1 and J usage is TRBJ1-1; tentatively, D is TRBD1 (5 bases). Trimming cost V 1 base and J 1 base, with 16 bases left between them. Per the germline V gene, CDR1 is SQVTM and CDR2 is ANQGSEA. The CDR3 extends over 16 amino acids. The CDR3 DNA reads TGCAGCGTTGAAGCGGGACTCTCAACACGGAACACTGAAGCTTTCTTT. This sequence encodes CSVEAGLSTRNTEAFF.

The V gene is TRBV11-2, the J gene TRBJ1-4; D call uncertain. V lost 2 bases and J 6 bases, leaving 13 bases between the germline ends. Germline V lookup: CDR1 SGHAT, CDR2 FQNNGV. This CDR3 comprises 15 residues. The DNA of the CDR3 is TGTGCCAGCAGCTTAACCCCCAGATCCGATGAAAAACTGTTTTTT. This encodes CASSLTPRSDEKLFF.

The chain recombines TRBV14 with TRBJ2-7; 8 bases agree with TRBD2. This CDR3 comprises 15 residues. The V gene end was trimmed by 1 base and the J gene end by 3 bases; junction bases not matched to a gene: 5. Per the germline V gene, CDR1 is SGHDN and CDR2 is FVKESK. As DNA, the CDR3 is TGTGCCAGCAGCCAAGCTGAAGCGGGAGACTACGAGCAGTACTTC. Its protein is CASSQAEAGDYEQYF. The complete variable domain, with remaining parts taken from reference TRBV14 and TRBJ2-7, reads EAGVTQFPSHSVIEKGQTVTLRCDPISGHDNLYWYRRVMGKEIKFLLHFVKESKQDESGMPNNRFLAERTGGTYSTLKVQPAELEDSGVYFCASSQAEAGDYEQYFGPGTRLTVT.

CDR3 sequence reads: CASSTRDRENQETQYF. The CDR3 nucleotides are TGCGCCAGCAGCACCCGGGACAGGGAAAATCAAGAGACCCAGTACTTC. The chain employs TRBV5-1 and TRBJ2-5, with 9 nucleotides matching TRBD1. Germline lookup yields CDR1 SGHRS and CDR2 YFSETQ. The CDR3 totals 16 residues. V trimming: 4 bases; J trimming: 2 bases; junction bases outside the gene matches: 9.

The gene calls are TRBV13 and TRBJ2-1, with TRBD2 identical over 12 bases. Germline CDR1 is PRHDT and CDR2 is FYEKMQ (reference sequence). V shed 5 bases and J 5 bases; nucleotides not matched to a gene: 4. This CDR3 is built from 15 residues. CDR3 loop: CASSDRLAGDNEQFF. Written as DNA, the CDR3 is TGTGCCAGCAGCGATCGACTAGCGGGGGACAATGAGCAGTTCTTC.

The rearrangement links TRBV18 to TRBJ2-5; TRBD1 aligns across 9 bases. The CDR3 runs to 15 residues. CDR1 KGHSH and CDR2 LQKENI come from the germline V gene. The trim removed 2 bases at V and 5 bases at J, leaving 6 bases unmatched. In DNA form, the CDR3 reads TGTGCCAGCTCACCAGGGACAGGGATCGAGGAGACCCAGTACTTC. The encoded protein is CASSPGTGIEETQYF.

J is TRBJ1-5 and V is TRBV4-1; D not resolved. The length of the CDR3 is 15 residues. Germline V CDR1 and CDR2: MGHRA, YSYEKL. Between the trimmed V and J ends, which lost 0 bases and 4 bases, there was a span of 10 bases. This CDR3 is CASSQEDPSNQPQHF. CDR3 bases: TGCGCCAGCAGCCAAGAAGACCCGAGTAATCAGCCCCAGCATTTT.

This chain joins TRBV3-1 and TRBJ1-6; perhaps TRBD1 as D (5 bases). Germline V gene sequence: CDR1 LGHDT, CDR2 YNNKEL (reference sequence). V was clipped by 0 bases and J by 9 bases, with 9 bases between them. There are 14 residues in the CDR3. The CDR3 loop is CASSQDAGASPLHF. In DNA form, the CDR3 reads TGTGCCAGCAGCCAAGATGCCGGGGCTTCACCCCTCCACTTT.

The V and J genes are TRBV29-1 and TRBJ1-1, with no clear D. CDR1 and CDR2 (germline): SQVTM, ANQGSEA. Trimming left V 2 bases short and J 6 bases short, with 10 bases between. The CDR3 consists of 12 residues. In DNA form, the CDR3 reads TGCAGCGTTGAATACCGGCTGGCTGAAGCTTTCTTT. Protein: CSVEYRLAEAFF.

This clonotype showed up just once. This chain connects TRBV7-9 to TRBJ2-3; D perhaps matches TRBD1 (7 bases). V was trimmed by 3 bases and J by 4 bases, leaving 14 bases between them. CDR1 is SEHNR and CDR2 is FQNEAQ in the germline V gene (reference sequence). This CDR3 is built from 15 residues. The CDR3 protein is CASSLPGGSPDTQYF. DNA for the CDR3: TGTGCCAGCAGCTTGCCAGGGGGGAGCCCAGATACGCAGTATTTT. The variable domain in full, completed from reference TRBV7-9 and TRBJ2-3, reads DTGVSQNPRHKITKRGQNVTFRCDPISEHNRLYWYRQTLGQGPEFLTYFQNEAQLEKSRLLSDRFSAERPKGSFSTLEIQRTEQGDSAMYLCASSLPGGSPDTQYFGPGTRLTVL.

The J gene is TRBJ1-5, the V gene TRBV20-1; 9 nucleotides align to TRBD1. Germline-derived CDR1 and CDR2 are DFQATT and SNEGSKA (reference sequence). V shed 5 bases, J shed 2 bases, and the junction held 7 bases outside the gene matches. The CDR3 contains 15 residues. CDR3 loop: CSAETGGEGNQPQHF. The CDR3 bases are TGCAGTGCTGAAACAGGGGGCGAGGGCAATCAGCCCCAGCATTTT.

The chain has TRBV3-1 and TRBJ2-7, with TRBD2 identical over 7 bases. CDR1 LGHDT and CDR2 YNNKEL come from the germline V gene (reference sequence). The ends lost 0 bases at V and 3 bases at J; junction bases unmatched: 11. The CDR3 totals 17 residues. This CDR3 is CASSQDPRRTGGYEQYF. Written as DNA, the CDR3 is TGTGCCAGCAGCCAAGACCCGCGACGGACGGGAGGCTACGAGCAGTACTTC.

This rearrangement joins TRBV29-1 to TRBJ2-2; D gene unclear. Germline loops: CDR1 SQVTM, CDR2 ANQGSEA. V gave up 5 bases and J gave up 8 bases, with 9 bases separating them. This CDR3 comprises 11 residues. The CDR3 here is CSVKGGGELFF. The CDR3 DNA follows: TGCAGCGTTAAGGGCGGAGGGGAGCTGTTTTTT.

The J gene is TRBJ2-2, the V gene TRBV15; D not resolved. Germline-derived CDR1 and CDR2 are LNHNV and YYDKDF (reference sequence). The V end was cut by 1 base, the J end by 4 bases, with 7 bases between. The CDR3 loop spans 14 amino acids. The CDR3 sequence: CATSRGRSTGELFF. Here the CDR3 DNA reads TGTGCCACCAGCAGAGGCAGGAGCACCGGGGAGCTGTTTTTT.

The chain recombines TRBV7-9 with TRBJ2-7; TRBD1 or TRBD2 may be the D gene (5 bases each). Per the germline V gene, CDR1 is SEHNR and CDR2 is FQNEAQ (reference sequence). V shed 9 bases and J shed 2 bases, with 14 bases lying between them. The CDR3 length is 13 residues. In DNA form, the CDR3 reads TGTGCCAGTTCACTGGGACGGGCCTACGAGCAGTACTTC. It translates to CASSLGRAYEQYF.

The V gene is TRBV7-2, the J gene TRBJ2-3; D is uncertain. This CDR3 has 14 residues. Germline V gene lookup returns CDR1 SGHTA and CDR2 FQGNSA. V gave up 6 bases and J gave up 4 bases, with 14 bases separating them. The CDR3 reads CASRPWKLPDTQYF. In DNA form, the CDR3 reads TGTGCCAGCAGACCCTGGAAGTTGCCAGATACGCAGTATTTT.

The rearrangement joins TRBV23-1 to TRBJ1-5; 7 nucleotides align to TRBD1. TRBV23-1 falls under the ORF class, with uncertain function. Unmatched junction bases numbered 11, after V lost 0 bases and J lost 6 bases. This CDR3 has 17 amino acids. DNA of the CDR3: TGCGCCAGCAGTCAATCCTTAACGACAGGGAAGGGTCAGCCCCAGCATTTT. Protein sequence: CASSQSLTTGKGQPQHF.

The V and J genes are TRBV15 and TRBJ2-4, with D tentatively TRBD2 (6 bases). Looked up from germline, CDR1 is LNHNV and CDR2 is YYDKDF (reference sequence). Trimming removed 8 bases from V and 8 bases from J, with 19 bases in between. The CDR3 contains 14 residues. CDR3 sequence: CATRPTTGSYIQYF. The CDR3 nucleotides read TGTGCCACCCGACCGACCACCGGGAGTTACATTCAGTACTTC.

This clonotype has a single count. V gene TRBV29-1 combines with J gene TRBJ2-7; D is undetermined. TRBJ2-1 matches the DNA end more closely, so the J call is doubtful. Germline V gives CDR1 SQVTM, CDR2 ANQGSEA. This CDR3 region has 11 residues. The CDR3 is CSVEESYEQFF. In DNA form, the CDR3 reads TGCAGCGTTGAAGAATCCTACGAGCAGTTCTTC.

This clonotype was seen once. The chain has TRBV9 and TRBJ1-4; a weak D match, TRBD1 (6 bases). The CDR3 has 14 residues. Trimming stripped 4 bases from V and 8 bases from J, with 15 bases between. Germline CDR1 reads SGDLS; CDR2 reads YYNGEE. CDR3: CASSPHRVREKLFF. The CDR3 nucleotides are TGTGCCAGCAGCCCCCACAGGGTCCGGGAAAAACTGTTTTTT.

The rearrangement uses TRBV14 and TRBJ1-2, with D hard to call. Germline-derived CDR1 and CDR2 are SGHDN and FVKESK. Trimming pared 0 bases from V and 8 bases from J, leaving 13 bases between. This CDR3 is built from 14 residues. The DNA for the CDR3 is TGTGCCAGCAGCCAAGACAACGTCCCCTGGGGCTACACCTTC. Its protein product is CASSQDNVPWGYTF. The full variable domain, completed using reference TRBV14 and TRBJ1-2, is EAGVTQFPSHSVIEKGQTVTLRCDPISGHDNLYWYRRVMGKEIKFLLHFVKESKQDESGMPNNRFLAERTGGTYSTLKVQPAELEDSGVYFCASSQDNVPWGYTFGSGTRLTVV.

The genes are TRBV11-2 and TRBJ2-5, with D maybe TRBD1 (7 bases). CDR1 is SGHAT and CDR2 is FQNNGV in the germline V gene. The V gene lost 2 bases and the J gene lost 3 bases, with 28 bases spanning the gap. There are 20 residues in the CDR3. The CDR3 DNA is TGTGCCAGCAGCTTAAGATCGGGACAGTTGACTCCGGGACTTAAAGAGACCCAGTACTTC. Its protein product is CASSLRSGQLTPGLKETQYF.

CDR3 nucleotides: TGTGCTAGTGGTTTGGAAGACAGGGGCTACGAGCAGTACTTC. Amino acids: CASGLEDRGYEQYF. The chain has TRBV12-5 and TRBJ2-7, with 8 positions matching TRBD1. The CDR3 contains 14 residues. V was pared by 1 base and J by 3 bases, with 2 bases of the junction left unmatched. The V gene's germline CDR1 is LGHNT and CDR2 FRNRAP.

The chain carries TRBV7-9 and TRBJ2-5, with D perhaps being TRBD1 or TRBD2 (6 bases each). Germline lookup yields CDR1 SEHNR and CDR2 FQNEAQ (reference sequence). V was shortened by 7 bases and J by 4 bases, with 13 bases between the two germline ends. This CDR3 region has 13 residues. This chain's CDR3 is CASIKGGRETQYF. In DNA, the CDR3 is TGTGCCAGCATCAAGGGGGGACGAGAGACCCAGTACTTC. Supplemented by reference TRBV7-9 and TRBJ2-5, the full variable domain reads DTGVSQNPRHKITKRGQNVTFRCDPISEHNRLYWYRQTLGQGPEFLTYFQNEAQLEKSRLLSDRFSAERPKGSFSTLEIQRTEQGDSAMYLCASIKGGRETQYFGPGTRLLVL.

The chain links TRBV6-1 to TRBJ1-6; D is ambiguous. This CDR3 has 16 residues. Germline assignment: CDR1 MNHNS and CDR2 SASEGT. V lost 2 bases, J lost 2 bases, and 10 bases lay in between. CDR3 nucleotide sequence: TGTGCCAGCAGTGAACATCGAGGGACCTATAATTCACCCCTCCACTTT. Amino acids: CASSEHRGTYNSPLHF.

The chain has TRBV25-1 and TRBJ1-6; D unclear. Trimming stripped 6 bases from V and 4 bases from J, with 7 bases between. There are 13 residues in the CDR3. Germline V gene data show CDR1 as MGHDK and CDR2 as SYGVNS. In DNA, the CDR3 is TGTGCCAGCAGAGGACTTTATAATTCACCCCTCCACTTT. It codes for CASRGLYNSPLHF.

This clonotype was found once. The V gene is TRBV24-1, the J gene TRBJ2-7; 10 positions agree with TRBD1. The CDR3 totals 14 residues. Per the germline V gene, CDR1 is KGHDR and CDR2 is SFDVKD. J gave up 6 bases and V 7 bases, and 8 bases lay outside the gene matches. The CDR3, as DNA: TGTGCCACCAGCTCGCCGGGACAGGGGTTCGAGCAGTACTTC. It encodes CATSSPGQGFEQYF.

This sequence joins TRBV19 and TRBJ2-6; weak D call: TRBD1 (6 bases). The CDR3 consists of 15 residues. Per the germline V gene, CDR1 is LNHDA and CDR2 is SQIVND (reference sequence). The V and J ends lost 7 bases and 1 base respectively, with 11 bases between them. CDR3 nucleotide sequence: TGTGCCAGTACCAGGGGCTCATCTGGGGCCAACGTCCTGACTTTC. Amino acid sequence: CASTRGSSGANVLTF.